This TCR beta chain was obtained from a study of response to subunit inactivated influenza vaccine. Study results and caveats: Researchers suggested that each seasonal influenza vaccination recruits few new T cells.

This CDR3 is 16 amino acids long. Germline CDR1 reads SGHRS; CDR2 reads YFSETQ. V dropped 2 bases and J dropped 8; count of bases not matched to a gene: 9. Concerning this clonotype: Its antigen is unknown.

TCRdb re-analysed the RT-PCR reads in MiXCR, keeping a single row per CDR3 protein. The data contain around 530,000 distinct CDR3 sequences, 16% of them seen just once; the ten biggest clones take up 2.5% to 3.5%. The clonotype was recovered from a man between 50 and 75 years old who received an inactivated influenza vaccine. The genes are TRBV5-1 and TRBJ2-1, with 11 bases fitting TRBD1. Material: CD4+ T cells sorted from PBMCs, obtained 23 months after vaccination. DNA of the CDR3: TGCGCCAGCAGCTTCACAAGCCGGGACAGGGGGGATGAGCAGTTCTTC. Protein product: CASSFTSRDRGDEQFF.